The clone carrying this T cell receptor beta chain came up a few times. TCR beta sequencing covered blood CD8+ and CD4+ T cells. Controls were age- and sex-matched healthy donors. Negative isolation was used for CD8+ and CD4+ T cells and FACS enrichment for TEMRA cells. Random hexamers were used to reverse transcribe the RNA input (roughly 0.5 to 1 ug). TCRdb re-called the immunoSEQ multiplex PCR reads through MiXCR, storing one row per CDR3 protein. Here the sample spans roughly 130,000 distinct CDR3 sequences, roughly 96% being singletons. This sample was included in a study of CD8 T cells in Susac syndrome. The CDR3 is 13 amino acids. Germline V gene lookup returns CDR1 SGHRS and CDR2 YFSETQ. Trimming cost V 0 bases and J 2 bases, with 4 bases left between them.

The TCR originated in a human donor in good health. This chain joins TRBV5-1 and TRBJ2-3, with no clear D. Sequencing used CD4+ T cells from PBMCs. The CDR3 is CASSLDTTDTQYF. The CDR3 nucleotides read TGCGCCAGCAGCTTGGATACCACAGATACGCAGTATTTT.